This TCR beta chain was obtained from a study of OX40 agonist ivuxolimab in advanced cancers. About the research overall: Patients received ivuxolimab, an agonistic anti-OX40 (CD134) antibody.

The germline V gene encodes CDR1 SQVTM and CDR2 ANQGSEA. V shed 8 bases and J shed 2 bases, with 13 bases lying between them. The CDR3 runs to 13 residues. It was autoimmune disease history or systemic immunosuppression that excluded patients. The repertoire was sequenced with immunoSEQ multiplex PCR; TCRdb's copy has only in-frame clones and lacks some. The sample has about 63,000 clones, nearly 90% seen once. This clone was detected only once. As yet, its antigen is unknown. Study results and caveats: The study observed clonal expansion of CD4+ and CD8+ blood T cells by week 6 at 0.1 to 3.0 mg/kg. Relatively little clonal expansion, among the lowest observed, appeared in partial responders at 0.1-3.0 mg/kg.

The sequence was collected from an adult with an advanced solid tumor such as melanoma, head and neck, liver or kidney cancer. The chain has TRBV29-1 and TRBJ2-1; the D gene is possibly TRBD2 (5 bases). The sample consisted of CD4+ or CD8+ T cells sorted from blood, taken in a trial of the OX40 agonist ivuxolimab. CDR3 residues: CSTDWETYNEQFF. CDR3 bases: TGCAGCACGGACTGGGAAACCTACAATGAGCAGTTCTTC.